This T cell receptor (beta chain) originates from a study of blood T cell repertoires in COVID-19. Study-wide background: Samples taken during acute and convalescent COVID-19 were collected in the United States, Italy and Spain. Nucleic acid was either cDNA or gDNA, and it came from T cells, B-cell-depleted T cells, or PBMCs.

Here immunoSEQ multiplex PCR was the method, and the copy in TCRdb shows in-frame clones only, minus some. The data show 300,000 or so clones, around 84% seen once. CDR3 length: 13 amino acids. Two negative PCRs, clearance, or symptom resolution characterized the recovered Cohort 3 donors. The TCR was taken from a woman between 18 and 29 years old who had recovered from COVID-19. The chain joins TRBV21-1 to TRBJ1-4. TRBV21-1 is a known pseudogene. The specimen sequenced was PBMCs or T cells enriched from blood (not recorded which). CDR3 DNA sequence: TGTGCCACCTGGGGGACTACTAATGAAAAACTGTTTTTT. This gives the protein CATWGTTNEKLFF.